This T cell receptor beta chain appears in the sequencing data of a study of cytomegalovirus exposure and HLA in healthy donors. The PCR was carried out with 60 Vbeta primers and 13 Jbeta primers. Repertoires were generated with immunoSEQ multiplex PCR, while TCRdb's copy carries only in-frame clones and drops some. The profile shows under 130,000 clones, 65% to 90% of them singletons. As for this clone: What it recognizes is unknown.

Study findings and constraints: Researchers reportedly found TCR beta sequences accurately predicted most subjects' HLA-A and HLA-B alleles. Cytomegalovirus-associated TCR beta chains were listed, numbering more than 150.

The sequence came from a man younger than 40 in good health and CMV-seropositive. Input material: PBMCs.

CDR3: CASSTTGGQGETQYF. CDR3 sequence (DNA): TGTGCCAGCAGTACGACAGGGGGTCAGGGAGAGACCCAGTACTTC. The chain carries TRBV7-6 and TRBJ2-5, with 9 bases identical to TRBD1. This CDR3 spans 15 amino acids. V lost 6 bases, J lost 4 bases, and 9 bases stayed unmatched. Per the germline V gene, CDR1 is SGHVS and CDR2 is FNYEAQ.